The 10 T cell receptor beta chains listed next were all sequenced from one sample in a study of CD8 T cells in ankylosing spondylitis. One entry per CDR3 protein, called by TCRdb with MiXCR from the 5' RACE reads. The table has 150,000 to 200,000 distinct CDR3 sequences, more than 9% seen once; the top ten hold around 29%. Sequencing was carried out using blood, either unsorted or a sorted T cell fraction (not recorded which). The receptors here all came from a male donor with ankylosing spondylitis or in good health (not recorded which).

There are many counts of this clonotype. This chain joins TRBV5-1 and TRBJ2-7; 8 positions agree with TRBD2. This CDR3 spans 16 amino acids. The germline V gene encodes CDR1 SGHRS and CDR2 YFSETQ. V lost 0 bases to trimming and J lost 5 bases; unmatched junction nucleotides: 10. The CDR3 protein is CASSLGRSGGPNEQYF. The CDR3 region has the DNA TGCGCCAGCAGCTTGGGGAGGTCGGGAGGGCCGAACGAGCAGTACTTC. The full variable domain, completed using reference TRBV5-1 and TRBJ2-7, is KAGVTQTPRYLIKTRGQQVTLSCSPISGHRSVSWYQQTPGQGLQFLFEYFSETQRNKGNFPGRFSGRQFSNSRSEMNVSTLELGDSALYLCASSLGRSGGPNEQYFGPGTRLTVT.

This clonotype appeared many times. The chain uses TRBV5-1 and TRBJ2-3, with 10 bases that match TRBD1. The germline gives CDR1 SGHRS, CDR2 YFSETQ. With V trimmed by 0 bases and J by 4 bases, 5 bases remained unmatched. The CDR3 runs 16 residues. The CDR3 spells CASSLALTGGSDTQYF. As DNA, the CDR3 is TGCGCCAGCAGCTTGGCTTTGACAGGGGGCTCAGATACGCAGTATTTT. The full variable domain, in which reference TRBV5-1 and TRBJ2-3 provide the parts outside the CDR3, is KAGVTQTPRYLIKTRGQQVTLSCSPISGHRSVSWYQQTPGQGLQFLFEYFSETQRNKGNFPGRFSGRQFSNSRSEMNVSTLELGDSALYLCASSLALTGGSDTQYFGPGTRLTVL.

This clonotype was detected many times. The chain links TRBV29-1 to TRBJ1-2; D gene unclear. CDR1 is SQVTM, CDR2 ANQGSEA, per germline. V was trimmed by 4 bases and J by 4 bases, leaving 25 bases between them. The CDR3 extends over 17 amino acids. As DNA, the CDR3 is TGCAGCGTTGGTAATGCGGTCACCTTGGTGGAAATCTATGGCTACACCTTC. Translated: CSVGNAVTLVEIYGYTF.

Note on this clonotype: This could be a read error, since a much larger clone is one nucleotide away. The CDR3 does not close with the conserved phenylalanine or tryptophan, likely indicating a read error. CDR3 loop: CASSDRVVTDTQYL. The DNA for the CDR3 is TGTGCCAGCAGTGACCGGGTCGTCACAGATACGCAGTATTTA. This rearrangement joins TRBV2 to TRBJ2-3, with D uncertain. Germline lookup yields CDR1 SNHLY and CDR2 FYNNEI. The ends were cut back, 3 bases at V and 2 bases at J, with 9 bases in the middle. This CDR3 is 14 amino acids long.

This clonotype was seen a few times. The V and J genes are TRBV5-1 and TRBJ1-2; possible D gene TRBD1, 6 bases. The CDR3 sequence is 14 residues long. CDR1 and CDR2 from the germline V gene are SGHRS and YFSETQ. The V end lost 0 bases, the J end lost 5 bases, and 11 bases lay between the germline ends. The CDR3 protein is CASSLGTAPYGYTF. The CDR3 DNA sequence: TGCGCCAGCAGCTTGGGGACAGCTCCGTATGGCTACACCTTC.

This clonotype was detected many times. The chain uses TRBV4-3 and TRBJ1-5; D gene uncertain. Trimming pared 4 bases from V and 3 bases from J, leaving 13 bases between. Germline V CDR1 and CDR2: LGHNA, YSLEER. The CDR3 is 15 residues long. CDR3 residues: CASSRRLENNQPQHF. Here the CDR3 DNA reads TGCGCCAGCAGCCGAAGATTGGAGAACAATCAGCCCCAGCATTTT.

The chain links TRBV5-5 to TRBJ2-4; TRBD1 matches 11 bases. CDR3 length equals 16 residues. The ends lost 5 bases at V and 1 base at J; junction bases unmatched: 5. Looked up from germline, CDR1 is SGHKS and CDR2 is YYEKEE (reference sequence). The CDR3 region is CASSRGDRGAKNIQYF. In DNA, the CDR3 is TGTGCCAGCAGTCGAGGGGACAGGGGGGCCAAAAACATTCAGTACTTC.

There are a few counts of this clonotype. This chain joins TRBV7-9 and TRBJ2-6; D unresolved. CDR3 length equals 13 residues. The germline gives CDR1 SEHNR, CDR2 FQNEAQ (reference sequence). CDR3 region: CASVGSGANVLTF. The CDR3 region has the DNA TGTGCGTCAGTCGGGTCTGGGGCCAACGTCCTGACTTTC. The variable domain in full, with the rest retrieved from reference TRBV7-9 and TRBJ2-6, is DTGVSQNPRHKITKRGQNVTFRCDPISEHNRLYWYRQTLGQGPEFLTYFQNEAQLEKSRLLSDRFSAERPKGSFSTLEIQRTEQGDSAMYLCASVGSGANVLTFGAGSRLTVL.

About this clonotype: A read error may explain this, as a much larger clone is one base away. The chain couples TRBV12-3 or TRBV12-4 to TRBJ2-1; D assignment may be TRBD1 or TRBD2 (5 bases each). V dropped 7 bases and J dropped 5 bases, with 12 bases sitting between them. This CDR3 comprises 13 residues. In DNA form, the CDR3 reads TGTGCCAGCATTAGAGGGACCGACAATGAGCAGTTCTTC. Protein: CASIRGTDNEQFF.

This clonotype was detected ten times or more. The chain employs TRBV6-5 and TRBJ1-3; tentatively, D is TRBD1 (6 bases). Germline V gene sequence: CDR1 MNHEY, CDR2 SVGAGI. CDR3 length equals 17 residues. With 0 bases removed from V and 0 bases from J, the gap between germline ends came to 12 bases. The CDR3 loop reads CASSYSGGHYSGNTIYF. The CDR3 nucleotides read TGTGCCAGCAGTTACTCAGGGGGACACTACTCTGGAAACACCATATATTTT.